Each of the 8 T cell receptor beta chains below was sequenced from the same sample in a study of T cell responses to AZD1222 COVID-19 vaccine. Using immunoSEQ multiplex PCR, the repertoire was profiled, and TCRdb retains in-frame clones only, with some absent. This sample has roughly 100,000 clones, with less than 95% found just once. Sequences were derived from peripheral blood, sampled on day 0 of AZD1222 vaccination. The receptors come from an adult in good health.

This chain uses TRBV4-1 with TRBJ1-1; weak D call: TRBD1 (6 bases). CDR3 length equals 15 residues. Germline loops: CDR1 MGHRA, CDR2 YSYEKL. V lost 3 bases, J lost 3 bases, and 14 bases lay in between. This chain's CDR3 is CASSHKWGQDTEAFF. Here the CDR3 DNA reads TGCGCCAGCAGCCACAAATGGGGGCAAGACACTGAAGCTTTCTTT.

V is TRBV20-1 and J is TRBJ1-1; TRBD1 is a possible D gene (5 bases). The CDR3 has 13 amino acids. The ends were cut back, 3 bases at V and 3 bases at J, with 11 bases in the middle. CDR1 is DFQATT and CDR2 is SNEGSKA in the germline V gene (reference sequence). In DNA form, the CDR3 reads TGCAGTGCTAGTTCAGGGTCGGACACTGAAGCTTTCTTT. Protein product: CSASSGSDTEAFF.

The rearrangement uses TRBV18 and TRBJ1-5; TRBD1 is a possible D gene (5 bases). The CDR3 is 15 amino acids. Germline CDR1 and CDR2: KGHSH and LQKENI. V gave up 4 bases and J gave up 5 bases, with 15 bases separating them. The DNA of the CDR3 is TGTGCCAGCTCACTCCCCTCAACAGGTCATCAGCCCCAGCATTTT. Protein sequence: CASSLPSTGHQPQHF.

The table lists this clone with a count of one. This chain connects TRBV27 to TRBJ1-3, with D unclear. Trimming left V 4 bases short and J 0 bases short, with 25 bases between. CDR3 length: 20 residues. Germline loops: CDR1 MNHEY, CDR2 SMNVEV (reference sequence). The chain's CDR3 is CASSSLRQKEGARSGNTIYF. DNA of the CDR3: TGTGCCAGCAGTTCCCTCCGACAAAAAGAAGGAGCCCGCTCTGGAAACACCATATATTTT.

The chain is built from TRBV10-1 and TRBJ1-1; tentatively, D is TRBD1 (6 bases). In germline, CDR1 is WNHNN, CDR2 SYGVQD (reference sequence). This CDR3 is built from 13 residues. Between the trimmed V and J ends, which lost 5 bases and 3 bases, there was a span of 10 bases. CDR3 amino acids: CASSNNRDTEAFF. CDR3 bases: TGCGCCAGCAGTAACAACAGGGACACTGAAGCTTTCTTT.

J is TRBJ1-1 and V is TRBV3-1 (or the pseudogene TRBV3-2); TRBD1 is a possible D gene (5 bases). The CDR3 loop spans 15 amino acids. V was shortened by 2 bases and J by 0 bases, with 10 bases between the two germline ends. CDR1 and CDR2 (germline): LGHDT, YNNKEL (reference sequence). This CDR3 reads CASSQFGALNTEAFF. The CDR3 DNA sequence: TGTGCCAGCAGCCAATTCGGGGCCCTGAACACTGAAGCTTTCTTT.

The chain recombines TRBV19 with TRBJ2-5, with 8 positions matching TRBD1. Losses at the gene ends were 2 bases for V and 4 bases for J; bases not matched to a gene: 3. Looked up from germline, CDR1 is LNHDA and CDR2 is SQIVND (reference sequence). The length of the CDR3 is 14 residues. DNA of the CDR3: TGTGCCAGTAGTATACAGGGGGCGGGAGAGACCCAGTACTTC. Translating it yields CASSIQGAGETQYF.

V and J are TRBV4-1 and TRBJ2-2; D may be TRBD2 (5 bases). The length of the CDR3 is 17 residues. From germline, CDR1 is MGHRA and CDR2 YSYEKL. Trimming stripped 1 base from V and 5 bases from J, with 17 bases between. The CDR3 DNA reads TGCGCCAGCAGCCAAGGACTCGTCGGGGTGAAAACCGGGGAGCTGTTTTTT. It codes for CASSQGLVGVKTGELFF.